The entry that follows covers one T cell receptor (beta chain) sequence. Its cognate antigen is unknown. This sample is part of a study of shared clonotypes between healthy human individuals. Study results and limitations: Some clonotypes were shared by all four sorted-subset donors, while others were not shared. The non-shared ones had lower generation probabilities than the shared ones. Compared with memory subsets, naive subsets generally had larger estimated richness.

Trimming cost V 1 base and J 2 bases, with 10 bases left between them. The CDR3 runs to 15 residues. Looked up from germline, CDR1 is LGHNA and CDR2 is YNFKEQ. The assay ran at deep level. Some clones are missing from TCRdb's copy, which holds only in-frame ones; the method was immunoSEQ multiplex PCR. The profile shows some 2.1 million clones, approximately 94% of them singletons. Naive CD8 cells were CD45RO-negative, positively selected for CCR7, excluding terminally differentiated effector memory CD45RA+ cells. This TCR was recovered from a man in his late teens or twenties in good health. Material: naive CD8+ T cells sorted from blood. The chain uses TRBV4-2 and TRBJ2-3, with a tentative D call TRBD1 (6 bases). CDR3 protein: CASSQGRGITDTQYF. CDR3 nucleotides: TGTGCCAGCAGCCAAGGCAGGGGTATCACAGATACGCAGTATTTT.